The 6 T cell receptor beta chains presented below share a single source sample, sequenced in a study of cytomegalovirus exposure and HLA in healthy donors. With 60 Vbeta and 13 Jbeta primers, the PCR was carried out. Data came from immunoSEQ multiplex PCR; TCRdb stores just in-frame clones and leaves some out. The sample lists a few hundred thousand clones; approximately 80% were seen once. Sequenced sample: PBMCs. The receptors here all came from a girl aged 5-17 years in good health and CMV-seronegative.

The chain has TRBV28 and TRBJ2-7, with D perhaps TRBD2 (6 bases). Looked up from germline, CDR1 is MDHEN and CDR2 is SYDVKM. The CDR3 is 14 residues long. V was pared by 6 bases and J by 1 base, with 13 bases between. The CDR3: CASRAGTVSYEQYF. The CDR3 coding sequence is TGTGCCAGCAGGGCGGGGACGGTTTCCTACGAGCAGTACTTC.

The chain links TRBV11-1 to TRBJ2-3; D remains unclear. The V end was cut by 5 bases, the J end by 7 bases, with 16 bases between. The CDR3 has 14 residues. Germline-derived CDR1 and CDR2 are SGHAT and FQDESV (reference sequence). The CDR3 DNA sequence: TGTGCCAGCAGCCTATCCCTAGGATCAAATACGCAGTATTTT. Translated, it gives CASSLSLGSNTQYF.

The chain couples TRBV5-4 to TRBJ1-2, with D tentatively TRBD1 (5 bases). This CDR3 region has 14 residues. Trimming cost V 5 bases and J 7 bases, with 18 bases left between them. Germline V gene data show CDR1 as SGHNT and CDR2 as YYREEE (reference sequence). CDR3 DNA: TGTGCCAGCAGTCGATCGATTCAGGGTAGTGGCTACACCTTC. Encoded protein: CASSRSIQGSGYTF.

This rearrangement joins TRBV27 to TRBJ2-5, with D maybe TRBD2 (6 bases). The J call is doubtful: the DNA matches TRBJ2-7 better. The germline V gene has CDR1 MNHEY and CDR2 SMNVEV (reference sequence). The CDR3 runs to 13 residues. CDR3 nucleotides: TGTGCCAGCAGCCACGGGAGAGGCTACGAGCAGTACTTC. Translation gives CASSHGRGYEQYF.

CDR3 region: CSVDGGSNTGELFF. The CDR3 nucleotides read TGCAGCGTTGATGGCGGGTCGAACACCGGGGAGCTGTTTTTT. The chain employs TRBV29-1 and TRBJ2-2, with a weak D call TRBD2 (5 bases). The germline CDR1 and CDR2 sequences are SQVTM and ANQGSEA. V was cut by 3 bases and J by 0 bases, with 8 bases left in between. The CDR3 loop spans 14 amino acids.

The chain couples TRBV15 to TRBJ2-3; perhaps TRBD1 as D (6 bases). The CDR3 is 14 residues long. Germline V lookup: CDR1 LNHNV, CDR2 YYDKDF (reference sequence). The V and J ends lost 6 bases and 5 bases respectively, with 15 bases between them. The CDR3, as DNA: TGTGCCACCAGTGCACAGGGCGTGGGAGATACGCAGTATTTT. Encoded protein: CATSAQGVGDTQYF.